Sequencing of this T cell receptor (beta chain) was carried out in a study of CD8 T cells in ankylosing spondylitis (dated by TCRdb to about 2017). Describing the broader study: T cell receptor beta repertoires were profiled in healthy donors and ankylosing spondylitis patients so that disease-linked TCR variants could be found. The full study cohort comprised 25 ankylosing spondylitis patients and about a hundred healthy donors. Peripheral blood was sampled, and synovial fluid was additionally collected from ankylosing spondylitis patients.

Overall study results and their limits: Significant enrichment of the disease-linked clones was reported in matched synovial fluid samples from ankylosing spondylitis patients. The disease-linked clones showed a CD8+ phenotype and occurred at relatively low frequencies in peripheral blood. Some TCR beta motif variants had previously been reported in synovial fluid and blood of reactive arthritis patients, which suggested common disease-initiation mechanisms. A TCR beta motif of seven or eight highly homologous amino acid variants appeared characteristic of blood from ankylosing spondylitis patients.

This clonotype was observed many times. The antigen this receptor binds is unknown. No base quality information exists; no much larger clone differs at one position. The listed sequencing device is Illumina HiSeq 2500. TCR beta libraries were prepared by quantitative 5'-RACE with molecular barcodes. The authors' analysis ran thus. A new computational method, built on a probabilistic model of VDJ rearrangement, was used to identify disease-linked TCR variants. In-frame beta chains were kept once TCRdb had trimmed the public reads at Q25 with fastp and called clones with MiXCR. Each CDR3 protein gets just one entry, which takes the most common genes and DNA from the rows behind it. The V and J calls shown here were made by TCRdb, not taken from the authors' results. For this sample the table gives 200,000 to 300,000 distinct CDR3 sequences, of which roughly 10% were detected only once. The top ten clonotypes cover roughly 6.8% of the sample.

Germline trimming amounts to 0 bases on V and 3 bases on J, with 6 as the count of junction bases outside the gene matches. Sequences SGHRS (CDR1) and YFSETQ (CDR2) are obtained from the germline V gene. The CDR3 spans 17 residues, from the cysteine through the phenylalanine. The only DNA kept is the CDR3, 51 bases in frame from the first base. The chain employs TRBV5-1 and TRBJ2-1; 10 central bases correspond to TRBD2. This clonotype was obtained from a male donor with ankylosing spondylitis or in good health (not recorded which). Sequenced: blood, either unsorted or a sorted T cell fraction (not recorded which). The CDR3 has the sequence CASSLALLAGDYNEQFF. The sequenced DNA: TGCGCCAGCAGCTTGGCCCTCCTAGCGGGAGACTACAATGAGCAGTTCTTC.